This T cell receptor (beta chain) emerged from a study of shared clonotypes between healthy human individuals (dated by TCRdb to about 2020). Study-level background: The cohort included three men and a couple of women between 18 and 49 years of age. The study deeply sequenced blood TCR repertoires of 5 or 6 healthy adults to estimate repertoire size and the extent of clonotype sharing between individuals. Leukapheresis yielded between about 0.85 and 10 billion PBMCs per donor. Libraries were prepared and TCR repertoires were sequenced by different laboratories using diverse techniques, in order to increase sequencing depth and limit assay-specific biases. For each donor, three plates each were used for CD4 naive and CD4 memory, two plates were used for CD8 naive, and one plate was used for CD8 memory. General study outcomes and caveats: Sampling was limited to blood, and TCR repertoires in tissue likely differ from TCR repertoires in blood. Larger estimated clonotype richness was generally found for naive subsets than for memory subsets. Across a handful of donors, approximately 5% of naive CD4, around 3.5% of naive CD8, 2% to 2.5% of memory CD4, and roughly 0.4% of memory CD8 clonotypes were shared. Rarefaction of sorted-subset datasets indicated incomplete sequencing despite the large sequencing depth. Based on pairwise subsampling, the degree of clonotype sharing among donors was expected to be affected by sequencing depth. Clonotypes shared by all four sorted-subset donors showed higher generation probabilities than non-shared clonotypes. The genetic and exposure-history diversity represented was limited by the small number of donors.

The CDR3 numbers 17 residues from cysteine through phenylalanine. Only the CDR3 part of the read is kept: 51 bases, read in frame from the first base. The germline V gene yields SGHNT for CDR1 and YENEEA for CDR2. Here V drops 1 base and J drops 8 bases, and the junction holds 11 bases not matched to any gene. Using the deep immunoSEQ assay, multiplex PCR amplified TCR CDR3 regions from genomic DNA. For each cell subset, the extracted genomic DNA was distributed evenly across all wells of several immunoSEQ 96-well plates, and each plate served as one replicate. For sorted subsets, about 210 ng of genomic DNA, equivalent to 25,000 to 30,000 T cell genomes, went into each replicate PCR. Purified libraries were measured with a Qubit 3.0 fluorometer, size-checked on a Bioanalyzer 2100, and measured again with the KAPA Library Quantification kit. Each immunoSEQ 96-well plate was sequenced on its own single-read 150-cycle Illumina NextSeq 550 flow cell. On the study's bioinformatics: Because only junctional sequences without quality scores were contained in the immunoSEQ output, filtering matching that applied to full-length reads could not be performed. Sequences were annotated with PyIR, a Python wrapper for IgBLAST v1.9, and V/J genes and CDR3 were assigned using IMGT germline references. Reads with weak V/J assignments (E-value above 1e-6), missing CDR3, stop codons, out-of-frame junctions, or ambiguous translated residues were removed. A V3J clonotype was defined by an identical inferred V gene, J gene, and CDR3 amino acid sequence. Percentage overlap between repertoires was computed as shared unique clonotypes divided by the size of the smaller repertoire. Three approaches were used to assess repertoire richness: RTK rarefaction, the Chao1 estimator, and Recon v2.1 estimates of unobserved clonotypes. Generation probabilities were computed with OLGA for all TCRbeta clonotypes obtained by the gDNA method from a handful of donors. TCRdb holds this immuneACCESS table with in-frame rearrangements only. Some clones are missing; in checked studies, unresolved V genes explain under half, and the rest has no known cause. For V, J and clone size, that table is used; D and trimming come from the DNA. The sample has millions of clones on record, 85% to 95% of them singletons. Together, the top ten hold 0.13% of the sample.

The donors were healthy, HIV-negative adults who had no recently reported acute infections or vaccinations. Every donor was a Caucasian adult living in Nashville, Tennessee, USA. CD4+ T cells were enriched through magnetic negative selection, after which naive cells were positively selected on CD45RA and the remaining negative fraction served as the memory subset. After blood collection by leukapheresis, PBMCs were isolated using Ficoll-Histopaque density gradient centrifugation and then cryopreserved in the vapor phase of liquid nitrogen. Analytical flow cytometry was used to check the purity and quantity of every magnetically sorted T cell population. Genomic DNA was isolated from every sorted fraction and measured by UV absorbance on a Nanodrop 2000c. Concerning this clone: It has no known antigen specificity. Base qualities are not provided; no much larger clone lies one nucleotide away.

Sequencing used naive CD4+ T cells sorted from blood. This specimen's cell subset or site label, per the study, means: CD45RA+ positively selected. This receptor was taken from a man younger than 30 in good health. The sequence joins TRBV11-3 to TRBJ2-2; 9 bases in the middle match TRBD1. The CDR3: CASSLAIGTGLEGELFF. DNA sequence: TGTGCCAGCAGCTTAGCGATCGGGACAGGGCTGGAGGGGGAGCTGTTTTTT.